This paragraph covers one TCR beta chain sequence. CDR3 length: 13 residues. The trim removed 4 bases at V and 6 bases at J, leaving 5 bases unmatched. The germline CDR1 and CDR2 sequences are LGHNA and YNFKEQ. This record belongs to a study of shared clonotypes between healthy human individuals. It was 200 to 250 ng DNA, some 30,000 T cell genomes, that sorted-subset replicate PCRs used. Generated by immunoSEQ multiplex PCR, the TCRdb table keeps only in-frame clones and is missing some. This table holds 2 million to 3 million clones, over 85% found once. The receptor's source is a man younger than 35 in good health. Some clones in this sample may be carry-over from other donors' samples. Specimen: naive CD4+ T cells from PBMCs. Described subset: CD45RA+ positively selected. This chain links TRBV4-2 with TRBJ1-2; 7 nucleotides match TRBD1. The CDR3 DNA is TGTGCCAGCAGCCTATGGACAGGTGATGGCTACACCTTC. Translation gives CASSLWTGDGYTF.